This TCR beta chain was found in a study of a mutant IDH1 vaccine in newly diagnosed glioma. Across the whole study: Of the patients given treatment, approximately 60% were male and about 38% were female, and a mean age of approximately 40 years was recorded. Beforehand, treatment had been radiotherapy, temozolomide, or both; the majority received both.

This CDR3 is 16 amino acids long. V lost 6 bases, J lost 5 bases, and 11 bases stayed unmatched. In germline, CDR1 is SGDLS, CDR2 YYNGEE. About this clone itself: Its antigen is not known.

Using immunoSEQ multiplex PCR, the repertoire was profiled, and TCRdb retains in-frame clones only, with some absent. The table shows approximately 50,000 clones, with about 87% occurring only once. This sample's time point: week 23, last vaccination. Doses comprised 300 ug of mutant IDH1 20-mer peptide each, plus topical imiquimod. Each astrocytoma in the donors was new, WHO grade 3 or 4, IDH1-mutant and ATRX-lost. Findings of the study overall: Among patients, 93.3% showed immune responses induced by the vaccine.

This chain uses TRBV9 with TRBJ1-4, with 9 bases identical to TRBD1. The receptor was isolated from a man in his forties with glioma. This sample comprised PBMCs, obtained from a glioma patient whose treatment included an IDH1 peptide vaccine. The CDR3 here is CASNQQGDRGNEKLFF. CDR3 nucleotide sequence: TGTGCCAGCAACCAACAGGGAGACAGGGGGAATGAAAAACTGTTTTTT.